These 26 T cell receptor beta chains came from one sample sequenced in a study of post-analysis software for immune sequencing data. Study-level findings and limits: In patients, five or six TRBV segments were more frequent than in controls, with TRBV5-6, TRBV5-1 and TRBV20-1 among them.

These receptors are not linked to any known antigen. Included in the TCR beta cDNA libraries were unique molecular identifiers. Each CDR3 protein gets one entry after TCRdb re-called the PCR reads with MiXCR. This table holds about 190,000 distinct CDR3 sequences, over 25% found once. The source material was blood. The source of these receptors is a girl under 18 with multiple sclerosis.

This clonotype occurred once. Here the CDR3 reads CASGATSGAYNEQFF. The CDR3 DNA follows: TGCGCCAGCGGTGCGACTAGCGGAGCCTACAATGAGCAGTTCTTC. The chain carries TRBV5-1 and TRBJ2-1, with 9 bases fitting TRBD2. CDR3 size: 15 residues. V dropped 7 bases and J dropped 2; count of bases not matched to a gene: 7. The germline CDR1 and CDR2 sequences are SGHRS and YFSETQ. Combining the CDR3 with reference TRBV5-1 and TRBJ2-1 gives the whole variable domain KAGVTQTPRYLIKTRGQQVTLSCSPISGHRSVSWYQQTPGQGLQFLFEYFSETQRNKGNFPGRFSGRQFSNSRSEMNVSTLELGDSALYLCASGATSGAYNEQFFGPGTRLTVL.

This clonotype has only a few counts. The V call is TRBV11-2, the J call TRBJ1-2, with no clear D. The V gene lost 0 bases and the J gene lost 5 bases, with 13 bases spanning the gap. The CDR3 loop spans 15 amino acids. Germline loops: CDR1 SGHAT, CDR2 FQNNGV. The CDR3 region is CASSLEVGKRYGYTF. The CDR3, as DNA: TGTGCCAGCAGCTTAGAAGTAGGAAAAAGATATGGCTACACCTTC.

In its sample, this clonotype was seen a few times. J is TRBJ1-6 and V is TRBV11-2; the D is unclear. The germline CDR1 and CDR2 sequences are SGHAT and FQNNGV. Deletions cut 7 bases from V and 9 bases from J, with 19 bases between. The CDR3 sequence is 15 residues long. CDR3 sequence: CASTPTGNGASPLHF. The DNA of the CDR3 is TGTGCCAGCACTCCTACCGGGAATGGTGCTTCACCCCTCCACTTT.

This clonotype came up many times. This chain connects TRBV20-1 to TRBJ2-1; D is possibly TRBD1 (6 bases). Trimming stripped 3 bases from V and 4 bases from J, with 13 bases between. This CDR3 comprises 14 residues. Per the germline V gene, CDR1 is DFQATT and CDR2 is SNEGSKA (reference sequence). The CDR3 loop is CSARSRGLYNEQFF. CDR3 coding DNA: TGCAGTGCTAGGAGCAGGGGATTGTACAATGAGCAGTTCTTC.

This clonotype was picked up a small number of times. The chain links TRBV28 to TRBJ1-1, with unresolved D. Deletions cut 3 bases from V and 0 bases from J, with 8 bases between. There are 14 residues in the CDR3. Germline CDR1 reads MDHEN; CDR2 reads SYDVKM. CDR3 bases: TGTGCCAGCAGTTTGTACGATATGAACACTGAAGCTTTCTTT. Translation: CASSLYDMNTEAFF.

Worth noting for this clonotype: At one end, the junction sequence differs from germline, possibly due to a read error. V is TRBV12-3 or TRBV12-4 and J is TRBJ2-7; TRBD2 is a possible D gene (5 bases). The DNA end is a closer match to TRBJ2-5, so the J assignment may be wrong. The CDR3 spans 13 residues. The CDR3 reads CASSRTRRETQYF. CDR3 nucleotides: TGCGCCAGCAGTCGAACTAGGCGAGAGACCCAGTACTTC.

The J gene is TRBJ1-2, the V gene TRBV5-1; 7 nucleotides line up with TRBD1. Per the germline V gene, CDR1 is SGHRS and CDR2 is YFSETQ. The CDR3 totals 12 residues. Losses at the gene ends were 0 bases for V and 8 bases for J; bases not matched to a gene: 1. CDR3 region: CASSLDRGGYTF. The CDR3 coding sequence is TGCGCCAGCAGCTTGGACAGGGGCGGCTACACCTTC.

This clonotype was counted many times. The CDR3 spells CASSRERDSYNEQFF. CDR3 DNA: TGTGCCAGCAGTCGAGAAAGGGACTCCTACAATGAGCAGTTCTTC. The chain couples TRBV12-3 or TRBV12-4 to TRBJ2-1; no reliable D call. The CDR3 consists of 15 residues. The V end was cut by 5 bases, the J end by 0 bases, with 11 bases between.

This clonotype appeared many times. The rearrangement links TRBV7-3 to TRBJ1-6, with D hard to call. The CDR3 length is 15 residues. Trimming stripped 2 bases from V and 11 bases from J, with 16 bases between. The germline gives CDR1 SGHTA, CDR2 FQGTGA. CDR3 amino acids: CASSLSNEVYPPLHF. The CDR3 DNA reads TGTGCCAGCAGCTTATCAAACGAGGTTTATCCACCCCTCCACTTT.

This clonotype turned up a few times. This chain uses TRBV6-5 with TRBJ2-7, with 7 bases aligning to TRBD1. The CDR3 loop spans 16 amino acids. V was clipped by 2 bases and J by 1 base; unmatched bases: 8. The germline V gene encodes CDR1 MNHEY and CDR2 SVGAGI. This CDR3 reads CASSYPTGDLSYEQYF. CDR3 nucleotides: TGTGCCAGCAGTTACCCAACAGGGGACCTTTCCTACGAGCAGTACTTC.

In its sample, this clonotype was seen many times. The chain couples TRBV6-5 to TRBJ2-7; TRBD2 is a possible D gene (6 bases). The CDR3 covers 12 residues. V dropped 5 bases and J dropped 9 bases, with 14 bases sitting between them. Germline CDR1 MNHEY, CDR2 SVGAGI. CDR3 nucleotide sequence: TGTGCCAGCAGTACCGGAACGGGGGTGCAGTACTTC. Translating gives CASSTGTGVQYF.

With regard to this clonotype: It may be a read error: a sequence one base away is much more abundant. The chain carries TRBV20-1 and TRBJ2-5; 15 nucleotides agree with TRBD2. Gene TRBJ2-1 matches the end of the DNA better, so the J call may be wrong. CDR3 length equals 16 residues. Germline V gene sequence: CDR1 DFQATT, CDR2 SNEGSKA (reference sequence). CDR3: CSASGTSGRNQETQFF. The CDR3, as DNA: TGCAGTGCTTCCGGGACTAGCGGGAGGAACCAAGAGACCCAGTTCTTC.

The sample holds a few counts of this clonotype. The chain links TRBV6-6 to TRBJ1-1; D gene unclear. Germline assignment: CDR1 MNHNY and CDR2 SVGAGI (reference sequence). V was clipped by 0 bases and J by 4 bases, with 9 bases between them. This CDR3 is built from 14 residues. Here the CDR3 DNA reads TGTGCCAGCAGTTACTCCACGTCGGGCACTGAAGCTTTCTTT. This gives the protein CASSYSTSGTEAFF.

This clonotype was picked up many times. CDR3 loop: CSVPYGRGNTGELFF. In DNA form, the CDR3 reads TGCAGCGTACCCTACGGGCGGGGGAACACCGGGGAGCTGTTTTTT. The chain couples TRBV29-1 to TRBJ2-2; maybe TRBD2 (6 bases). Germline lookup yields CDR1 SQVTM and CDR2 ANQGSEA. V lost 6 bases to trimming and J lost 1 base, with 15 bases between them. This CDR3 comprises 15 residues.

The rearrangement uses TRBV3-1 and TRBJ2-1; tentatively, D is TRBD2 (6 bases). Germline lookup yields CDR1 LGHDT and CDR2 YNNKEL (reference sequence). CDR3 length: 14 amino acids. The V end was cut by 11 bases, the J end by 0 bases, with 14 bases between. DNA of the CDR3: TGTGCCTCCACCGGGACTCGCTCCTACAATGAGCAGTTCTTC. Protein: CASTGTRSYNEQFF.

There are many counts of this clonotype. The rearrangement joins TRBV20-1 to TRBJ2-1; TRBD2 matches 8 bases. This CDR3 contains 14 residues. Germline V lookup: CDR1 DFQATT, CDR2 SNEGSKA (reference sequence). Losses at the gene ends were 3 bases for V and 0 bases for J; bases not matched to a gene: 1. CDR3 sequence reads: CSASGTSSYNEQFF. CDR3 nucleotide sequence: TGCAGTGCTAGTGGGACTAGCTCCTACAATGAGCAGTTCTTC.

Of note for this clonotype: A much larger clonotype is one base distant, so this may be a read error. The CDR3 carries no conserved terminal phenylalanine or tryptophan, so it likely arises from a read error. The chain couples TRBV7-9 to TRBJ2-1, with 15 nucleotides matching TRBD2. The CDR3 has 19 residues. V gave up 4 bases and J gave up 4 bases; unmatched junction bases: 11. From germline, CDR1 is SEHNR and CDR2 FQNEAQ (reference sequence). CDR3 nucleotides: TGTGCCAGCAGCTCCCATCGGACTAGCGGGGGGGCCGGGTACAATGAGCAGTTCATC. Residues: CASSSHRTSGGAGYNEQFI.

CDR3 loop: CSADRGSSTEAFF. The CDR3 nucleotides read TGCAGCGCGGACAGGGGGTCGAGCACTGAAGCTTTCTTT. The chain couples TRBV29-1 to TRBJ1-1; TRBD1 aligns across 10 bases. From germline, CDR1 is SQVTM and CDR2 ANQGSEA. V lost 7 bases, J lost 4 bases, and 6 bases stayed unmatched. The CDR3 spans 13 residues.

V usage is TRBV12-3 or TRBV12-4 and J usage is TRBJ1-1; 9 bases fit TRBD1. After removal of 5 bases from V and 6 bases from J, the junction contained 4 bases not matched to a gene. The CDR3 is 13 residues long. CDR3: CASSHRGRAEAFF. CDR3 nucleotide sequence: TGTGCCAGCAGTCACAGGGGGCGTGCTGAAGCTTTCTTT.

The V and J genes are TRBV2 and TRBJ2-5, with 13 positions matching TRBD2. CDR3 length: 17 amino acids. The V gene's germline CDR1 is SNHLY and CDR2 FYNNEI. Trimming removed 6 bases from V and 11 bases from J; junction bases left unmatched: 18. The CDR3 here is CASRARLTSGRANEQYF. CDR3 in DNA: TGTGCCAGCAGGGCAAGACTAACTAGCGGGAGGGCCAATGAGCAGTACTTC.

With respect to this clonotype: This may stem from a read error, because a much larger clone lies one nucleotide away. The chain has TRBV11-2 and TRBJ2-1, with D tentatively TRBD1 (6 bases). The DNA end is a closer match to TRBJ2-7, so the J assignment may be wrong. CDR1 SGHAT and CDR2 FQNNGV come from the germline V gene. CDR3 size: 12 residues. The CDR3 loop reads CATQGSTYEQYF. The CDR3 DNA reads as TGTGCCACACAGGGATCAACCTACGAGCAGTACTTC.

This clonotype has only one observation. The chain uses TRBV5-1 and TRBJ1-2, with 8 nucleotides matching TRBD1. There are 14 residues in the CDR3. Germline values: CDR1 SGHRS, CDR2 YFSETQ. V lost 6 bases, J lost 8 bases, and 12 bases stayed unmatched. This CDR3 reads CASIREIGQGGYTF. For the CDR3, the DNA is TGCGCCAGCATCCGGGAGATTGGACAGGGAGGCTACACCTTC.

The chain uses TRBV12-3 or TRBV12-4 and TRBJ1-2, with D hard to call. Between the trimmed V and J ends, which lost 2 bases and 0 bases, there was a span of 4 bases. The CDR3 contains 13 residues. CDR3 coding DNA: TGTGCCAGCAGTTTATCTTCTAACTATGGCTACACCTTC. Its protein is CASSLSSNYGYTF.

This clonotype appeared many times. The chain is built from TRBV5-5 and TRBJ1-5; 7 bases agree with TRBD1. This CDR3 is built from 16 residues. V lost 4 bases and J lost 3; bases outside the gene matches: 10. Per the germline V gene, CDR1 is SGHKS and CDR2 is YYEKEE (reference sequence). CDR3 amino acids: CASSPGQALSNQPQHF. As DNA, the CDR3 is TGTGCCAGCAGCCCTGGACAGGCCCTCTCCAATCAGCCCCAGCATTTT.

The gene calls are TRBV4-1 and TRBJ2-4, with D possibly being TRBD1 (7 bases). The DNA end favors TRBJ2-7, so the J call may be wrong. The CDR3 has 20 amino acids. Germline loops: CDR1 MGHRA, CDR2 YSYEKL. The CDR3, as DNA: TGCGCCAGCAGCCTTGAAAATCCGGGACTCCAGGGGGTGGACTCCTACGAGCAGTACTTC. This encodes CASSLENPGLQGVDSYEQYF.

This clonotype was seen a handful of times. This chain links TRBV5-1 with TRBJ2-3; weak D call: TRBD1 (5 bases). The CDR3 extends over 15 amino acids. The germline V gene has CDR1 SGHRS and CDR2 YFSETQ. V was cut by 4 bases and J by 5 bases, with 17 bases left in between. CDR3 nucleotides: TGCGCCAGCAGCACCACTAATCCCGGACAAGATACGCAGTATTTT. It yields the protein CASSTTNPGQDTQYF.